Following are 19 T cell receptor beta chains from one sample sequenced in a study of T cells in narcolepsy. Profiling relied on immunoSEQ multiplex PCR, and the TCRdb table lists in-frame clones only, not all of them. The sample carries roughly 25,000 clones, more than 80% recorded once. Sequencing was done on a sample of CD45RA- memory CD4+ T cells from PBMCs. These receptors all come from a human donor with narcolepsy.

DNA of the CDR3: TGTGCCAGTTCCGGGACAGTTAATGAAAAACTGTTTTTT. It encodes CASSGTVNEKLFF. The chain links TRBV19 to TRBJ1-4; 7 bases line up with TRBD1. Germline V gene lookup returns CDR1 LNHDA and CDR2 SQIVND (reference sequence). The V segment lost 8 bases and the J segment 4 bases; nucleotides outside the gene matches: 4. The CDR3 length is 13 residues.

This sequence joins TRBV18 and TRBJ1-2; 11 nucleotides match TRBD1. J lost 2 bases, V lost 5 bases, and 7 bases had no gene match. The germline V gene has CDR1 KGHSH and CDR2 LQKENI. This CDR3 spans 16 amino acids. For the CDR3, the DNA is TGTGCCAGCTCATCCGGGACAGGGGGAAGAAACTATGGCTACACCTTC. This encodes CASSSGTGGRNYGYTF.

The chain links TRBV7-8 to TRBJ2-1; D is possibly TRBD2 (5 bases). The germline V gene has CDR1 SGHVS and CDR2 FQNEAQ. Between the trimmed V and J ends, which lost 5 bases and 0 bases, there was a span of 14 bases. CDR3 size: 16 residues. The CDR3 coding sequence is TGTGCCAGCAGCCTAAAGTTTAGCGTCTCCTACAATGAGCAGTTCTTC. Its protein product is CASSLKFSVSYNEQFF.

In this sample, this clone is medium-sized. This chain joins TRBV21-1 and TRBJ2-3; the table's TRBD1 call for D was not verified on the DNA. TRBV21-1 is recorded as a pseudogene. This CDR3 is built from 17 residues. CDR3 coding DNA: TGTGCCAGCAGCAAATTGGGTCTGACAAGGAGCACAGATACGCAGTATTTT. This encodes CASSKLGLTRSTDTQYF.

Only a few counts were recorded for this clone. V is TRBV10-3 and J is TRBJ1-1; a weak D match, TRBD1 (5 bases). The V and J ends lost 3 bases and 1 base respectively, with 12 bases between them. This CDR3 has 15 residues. Germline CDR1 ENHRY, CDR2 SYGVKD. CDR3 DNA sequence: TGTGCCATCAGTGATTATGGGGCTAAGAACACTGAAGCTTTCTTT. It yields the protein CAISDYGAKNTEAFF.

The chain couples TRBV5-1 to TRBJ2-7, with D tentatively TRBD1 (6 bases). The CDR3 extends over 13 amino acids. Trimming cost V 3 bases and J 7 bases, with 14 bases left between them. Germline CDR1 SGHRS, CDR2 YFSETQ. CDR3 sequence reads: CASSSIQGSEQYF. The DNA for the CDR3 is TGCGCCAGCAGCTCCATACAGGGTAGTGAGCAGTACTTC.

J is TRBJ1-5 and V is TRBV11-2; TRBD1 matches 12 bases. CDR1 SGHAT and CDR2 FQNNGV come from the germline V gene. V shed 3 bases, J shed 1 base, and the junction held 7 bases outside the gene matches. CDR3 length equals 18 residues. CDR3 coding DNA: TGTGCCAGCAGCTTGGGACAGGGGGCAGGAATGAGCAATCAGCCCCAGCATTTT. This sequence encodes CASSLGQGAGMSNQPQHF.

This chain connects TRBV7-2 to TRBJ2-1; TRBD2 aligns across 9 bases. In germline, CDR1 is SGHTA, CDR2 FQGNSA. The length of the CDR3 is 14 residues. Trimming cost V 8 bases and J 6 bases; bases outside gene matches: 8. As DNA, the CDR3 is TGTGCCAGCGAGAGTCTAGCGGGAATCAATGAGCAGTTCTTC. It specifies CASESLAGINEQFF.

The V and J genes are TRBV5-1 and TRBJ2-1, with 7 bases lining up with TRBD1. This CDR3 spans 16 amino acids. Germline V gives CDR1 SGHRS, CDR2 YFSETQ. V shed 4 bases, J shed 7 bases, and the junction held 14 bases outside the gene matches. CDR3 nucleotides: TGCGCCAGCAGCACCCGACCGGGACAGAGACCTAATGAGCAGTTCTTC. Translated: CASSTRPGQRPNEQFF. Supplemented by reference TRBV5-1 and TRBJ2-1, the full variable domain reads KAGVTQTPRYLIKTRGQQVTLSCSPISGHRSVSWYQQTPGQGLQFLFEYFSETQRNKGNFPGRFSGRQFSNSRSEMNVSTLELGDSALYLCASSTRPGQRPNEQFFGPGTRLTVL.

J is TRBJ1-3 and V is TRBV6-5, with D possibly matching TRBD1 (5 bases). CDR3 length: 15 residues. The ends were cut back, 5 bases at V and 2 bases at J, with 13 bases in the middle. Germline CDR1 is MNHEY and CDR2 is SVGAGI. CDR3 in DNA: TGTGCCAGCAGTCCCGGACATCTTACTGGAAACACCATATATTTT. Amino acids: CASSPGHLTGNTIYF.

This chain uses TRBV5-1 with TRBJ2-3, with 8 nucleotides matching TRBD2. This CDR3 has 12 residues. Per the germline V gene, CDR1 is SGHRS and CDR2 is YFSETQ. Trimming at V came to 1 base and at J to 14 bases, leaving 6 bases not matched to a gene. CDR3 nucleotide sequence: TGCGCCAGCAGCTTGAGAGCGGGAGCCATGTATTTT. Amino acid sequence: CASSLRAGAMYF. The variable domain in full, with the rest retrieved from reference TRBV5-1 and TRBJ2-3, is KAGVTQTPRYLIKTRGQQVTLSCSPISGHRSVSWYQQTPGQGLQFLFEYFSETQRNKGNFPGRFSGRQFSNSRSEMNVSTLELGDSALYLCASSLRAGAMYFGPGTRLTVL.

The genes are TRBV4-1 and TRBJ1-6, with D tentatively TRBD1 (6 bases). Looked up from germline, CDR1 is MGHRA and CDR2 is YSYEKL. Trimming took off 8 bases at V and 5 bases at J, with 19 bases between the two ends. The CDR3 loop spans 16 amino acids. CDR3 in amino acids: CASSGVGFLDNSPLHF. CDR3 in DNA: TGCGCCAGCTCAGGGGTTGGGTTTCTAGATAATTCACCCCTCCACTTT.

A few counts support this clone. The chain joins TRBV6-1 to TRBJ2-7; 8 nucleotides line up with TRBD2. The germline CDR1 and CDR2 sequences are MNHNS and SASEGT. The CDR3 has 14 amino acids. V trimming: 5 bases; J trimming: 5 bases; junction bases outside the gene matches: 8. The CDR3 nucleotides read TGTGCCAGCAGTCTTAGCGGGATCTCGGACGAGCAGTACTTC. It encodes CASSLSGISDEQYF.

This sequence joins TRBV11-2 and TRBJ1-1; D is possibly TRBD1 (5 bases). The germline V gene has CDR1 SGHAT and CDR2 FQNNGV. The V gene lost 2 bases and the J gene lost 8 bases, with 18 bases spanning the gap. The CDR3 is 15 residues long. The CDR3 DNA follows: TGTGCCAGCAGCTTATCGGGACCTATAGCGGGGGAAGCTTTCTTT. Protein sequence: CASSLSGPIAGEAFF.

The V call is TRBV9, the J call TRBJ1-3; 8 positions match TRBD1. The junction had 3 bases not matched to a gene; V was cut back by 0 bases and J by 1 base. The germline gives CDR1 SGDLS, CDR2 YYNGEE. The CDR3 extends over 16 amino acids. Here the CDR3 reads CASSVGGQGSGNTIYF. The CDR3 DNA follows: TGTGCCAGCAGCGTAGGAGGACAGGGTTCTGGAAACACCATATATTTT.

CDR3 DNA sequence: TGTGCCAGCGTAGGCGGGACCTCTCGATCCGGGGAGCTGTTTTTT. This gives the protein CASVGGTSRSGELFF. J is TRBJ2-2 and V is TRBV2, with TRBD2 as a possible D gene (6 bases). Looked up from germline, CDR1 is SNHLY and CDR2 is FYNNEI. This CDR3 is built from 15 residues. V was shortened by 8 bases and J by 6 bases, with 19 bases between the two germline ends.

This clone was seen a single time. The junction shows a germline mismatch at one end, possibly a read error. The chain couples TRBV5-1 to TRBJ2-7; 7 bases align to TRBD1. Germline-derived CDR1 and CDR2 are SGHRS and YFSETQ. This CDR3 region has 16 residues. The CDR3 spells CASSLLPGQLSSEQYF. Here the CDR3 DNA reads TGCGCCAGCAGCCTACTGCCGGGACAGCTTTCCTCCGAGCAGTACTTC.

The CDR3 sequence: CAISESSLGEAGELFF. CDR3 coding DNA: TGTGCCATCAGTGAGTCTAGCCTCGGGGAGGCCGGGGAGCTGTTTTTT. The chain recombines TRBV10-3 with TRBJ2-2, with D perhaps TRBD2 (6 bases). CDR1 and CDR2 from the germline V gene are ENHRY and SYGVKD. There are 16 residues in the CDR3. V was trimmed by 0 bases and J by 6 bases, leaving 14 bases between them.

The J gene is TRBJ1-2, the V gene TRBV6-6, with D possibly being TRBD1 (5 bases). V gave up 6 bases and J gave up 1 base, with 15 bases separating them. Germline CDR1 and CDR2: MNHNY and SVGAGI (reference sequence). The CDR3 covers 15 residues. The CDR3 sequence: CASRSAAGGNYGYTF. CDR3 bases: TGTGCCAGCAGATCGGCGGCCGGGGGTAACTATGGCTACACCTTC.